The rows below give T cell receptor beta chains drawn from one sample of a study of T cell responses to AZD1222 COVID-19 vaccine. This table comes from immunoSEQ multiplex PCR, and its TCRdb copy is limited to in-frame clones, with some not included. This table has over 95,000 clones, 80% to 95% appearing once. Sequenced here: peripheral blood, sampled on day 0 of AZD1222 vaccination. These receptors originate from an adult in good health. The conserved cysteine and the conserved F or W are not part of the CDR3 here.

v_call: TRBV30
cdr3_aa: AWSVSRGNTEAF

v_call: TRBV28
cdr3_aa: ASIGTGTGNTIY

v_call: TRBV12-5
cdr3_aa: ASGLSQGYNEQF

v_call: TRBV6-5
cdr3_aa: ASSYSRTLNTEAF

v_call: TRBV15
cdr3_aa: ATSRGTSGGAGSQETQY

v_call: TRBV19
cdr3_aa: ASSSGRQGPYQPQH

v_call: TRBV7-9
cdr3_aa: ASSSSPGQGLSPNYGYT

v_call: TRBV7-2
cdr3_aa: ASSLDGRDTEAF

v_call: TRBV9
cdr3_aa: ASSVLTSTGELF

v_call: TRBV11-2
cdr3_aa: ASSLVAGANTEAF

v_call: TRBV5-1
cdr3_aa: ASSWHEGNTEAF

v_call: TRBV7-6
cdr3_aa: ASSLVIAGATDTQY

v_call: TRBV19
cdr3_aa: ASSRDRGIYEQY

v_call: TRBV6-5
cdr3_aa: ASSYLEEYEQY

v_call: TRBV9
cdr3_aa: ASSVSWNTEAF

v_call: TRBV18
cdr3_aa: ASSVMDSSYEQY

v_call: TRBV3-1/TRBV3-2
cdr3_aa: ASSQDSGSTEAF

v_call: TRBV7-9
cdr3_aa: ASSWAPGGYT

v_call: TRBV5-1
cdr3_aa: ASRSETGGFEQF

v_call: TRBV5-1
cdr3_aa: ASSSGTENQPQH

v_call: TRBV28
cdr3_aa: ASSLARAQRSNQPQH

v_call: TRBV7-8
cdr3_aa: ASSSGQGRAGELF

v_call: TRBV2
cdr3_aa: ASSVDSYSNQPQH

v_call: TRBV2
cdr3_aa: ASSEWGGGTEAF

v_call: TRBV10-3
cdr3_aa: AVTSGGAGGTGELF

v_call: TRBV6-2/TRBV6-3
cdr3_aa: ASSGTGLSYEQY

v_call: TRBV11-2
cdr3_aa: ASSLDRNTEAF

v_call: TRBV6-5
cdr3_aa: ASSSRTGSYEQY

v_call: TRBV4-2
cdr3_aa: ASSQVTGGNGYT